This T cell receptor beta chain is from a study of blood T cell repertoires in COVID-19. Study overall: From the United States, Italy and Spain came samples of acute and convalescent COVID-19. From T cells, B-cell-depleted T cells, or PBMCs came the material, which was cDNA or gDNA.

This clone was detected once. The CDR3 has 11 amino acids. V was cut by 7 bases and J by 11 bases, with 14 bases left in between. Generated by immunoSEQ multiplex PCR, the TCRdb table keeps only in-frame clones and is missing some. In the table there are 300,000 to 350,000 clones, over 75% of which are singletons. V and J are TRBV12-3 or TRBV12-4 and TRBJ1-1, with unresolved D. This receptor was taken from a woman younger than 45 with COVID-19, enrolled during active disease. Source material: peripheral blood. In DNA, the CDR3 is TGTGCCAGCACCATCCCCACGCGGGCTTTCTTT. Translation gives CASTIPTRAFF.